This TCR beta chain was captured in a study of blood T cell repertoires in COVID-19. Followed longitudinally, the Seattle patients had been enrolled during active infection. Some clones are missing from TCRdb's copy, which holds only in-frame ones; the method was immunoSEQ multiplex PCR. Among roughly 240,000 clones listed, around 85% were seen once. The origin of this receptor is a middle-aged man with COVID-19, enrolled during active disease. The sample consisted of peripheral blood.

CDR3 DNA sequence: TGTGCCAGCACGTCGACAGGGGGATCCTACGAGCAGTACTTC. Protein sequence: CASTSTGGSYEQYF. The chain carries TRBV2 and TRBJ2-7, with 9 bases lining up with TRBD1. Unmatched junction bases numbered 5, after V lost 7 bases and J lost 1 base. Germline V CDR1 and CDR2: SNHLY, FYNNEI. CDR3 size: 14 residues.